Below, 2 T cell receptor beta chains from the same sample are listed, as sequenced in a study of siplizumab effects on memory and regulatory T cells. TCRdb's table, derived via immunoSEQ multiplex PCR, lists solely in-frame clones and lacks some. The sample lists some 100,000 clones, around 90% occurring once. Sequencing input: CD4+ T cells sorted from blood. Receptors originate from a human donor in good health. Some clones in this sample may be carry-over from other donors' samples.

The CDR3 DNA reads as TGTGCCAGCAGCTTAGGGCTTCGTATGGCTGAAGCTTTCTTT. Its translation is CASSLGLRMAEAFF. The chain carries TRBV13 and TRBJ1-1; D gene ambiguous. V was cut by 0 bases and J by 6 bases, with 11 bases left in between. Germline CDR1 reads PRHDT; CDR2 reads FYEKMQ (reference sequence). The CDR3 extends over 14 amino acids. Full variable domain (missing parts from reference TRBV13 and TRBJ1-1): AAGVIQSPRHLIKEKRETATLKCYPIPRHDTVYWYQQGPGQDPQFLISFYEKMQSDKGSIPDRFSAQQFSDYHSELNMSSLELGDSALYFCASSLGLRMAEAFFGQGTRLTVV.

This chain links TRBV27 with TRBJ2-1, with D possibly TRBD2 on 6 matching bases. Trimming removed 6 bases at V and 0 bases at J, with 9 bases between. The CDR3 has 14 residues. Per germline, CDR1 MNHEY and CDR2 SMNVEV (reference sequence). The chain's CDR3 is CASRREFSYNEQFF. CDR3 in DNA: TGTGCCAGCAGACGGGAGTTCTCCTACAATGAGCAGTTCTTC.